These 26 T cell receptor beta chains were sequenced from one sample in a study of blood T cell repertoires in COVID-19. Data came from immunoSEQ multiplex PCR; TCRdb stores just in-frame clones and leaves some out. The repertoire has roughly 150,000 clones, over 75% of them found once; the top ten carry roughly 3%. Sequencing used peripheral blood. The receptors stem from a woman aged 55 to 70 with active COVID-19.

The V gene is TRBV2, the J gene TRBJ2-3; TRBD2 is a possible D gene (5 bases). This CDR3 has 16 amino acids. The germline V and J ends were trimmed by 0 bases and 0 bases, with 10 bases remaining between them. CDR1 SNHLY and CDR2 FYNNEI come from the germline V gene. DNA for the CDR3: TGTGCCAGCAGTGAAGCGGAGGCAACTAGCACAGATACGCAGTATTTT. It specifies CASSEAEATSTDTQYF.

This sequence joins TRBV5-5 and TRBJ1-2, with D perhaps matching TRBD1 (5 bases). V dropped 3 bases and J dropped 4 bases, with 13 bases sitting between them. Germline-derived CDR1 and CDR2 are SGHKS and YYEKEE (reference sequence). The CDR3 contains 14 residues. CDR3 sequence reads: CASSSIGGTYGYTF. The CDR3 nucleotides are TGTGCCAGCAGCTCGATCGGGGGAACCTATGGCTACACCTTC.

The chain is built from TRBV6-6 and TRBJ2-3, with D possibly TRBD2 on 5 matching bases. The length of the CDR3 is 16 residues. Between the trimmed V and J ends, which lost 3 bases and 2 bases, there was a span of 15 bases. Germline CDR1 reads MNHNY; CDR2 reads SVGAGI (reference sequence). The CDR3 sequence is CASSYSLGSYTDTQYF. The CDR3, as DNA: TGTGCCAGCAGTTATAGTTTAGGGAGTTACACAGATACGCAGTATTTT.

The CDR3 reads CASSPLQGAQAEAFF. The CDR3 DNA follows: TGTGCCAGCTCACCCCTTCAGGGGGCGCAGGCTGAAGCTTTCTTT. The gene calls are TRBV18 and TRBJ1-1, with TRBD1 matching over 8 bases. The CDR3 extends over 15 amino acids. Germline CDR1 and CDR2: KGHSH and LQKENI. V was pared by 3 bases and J by 6 bases, with 9 bases of the junction left unmatched.

This rearrangement joins TRBV19 to TRBJ1-2, with TRBD1 matching 8 bases. This CDR3 spans 13 amino acids. Germline V lookup: CDR1 LNHDA, CDR2 SQIVND (reference sequence). V gave up 5 bases and J gave up 5 bases; unmatched junction bases: 4. CDR3 amino acids: CASSSRQGYGYTF. CDR3 coding DNA: TGTGCCAGTAGTTCCCGACAGGGGTATGGCTACACCTTC.

The chain combines TRBV21-1 with TRBJ1-3; no check of the table's D call, TRBD1, against the DNA was made. TRBV21-1 is given as a pseudogene. The CDR3 covers 16 residues. The CDR3 region has the DNA TGTGCCAGCAGCAAAGCCGGCAGGGGGCATGGAAACACCATATATTTT. As protein: CASSKAGRGHGNTIYF.

V usage is TRBV6-5 and J usage is TRBJ2-7, with a tentative D call TRBD2 (5 bases). V was trimmed by 6 bases and J by 0 bases, leaving 12 bases between them. This CDR3 comprises 14 residues. Per germline, CDR1 MNHEY and CDR2 SVGAGI. Written as DNA, the CDR3 is TGTGCCAGCAGGAGGGAAGCGAACTCCTACGAGCAGTACTTC. Its translation is CASRREANSYEQYF.

This sequence joins TRBV7-3 and TRBJ2-2; D might be TRBD2 (6 bases). Trimming took off 5 bases at V and 1 base at J, with 11 bases between the two ends. Germline V gene lookup returns CDR1 SGHTA and CDR2 FQGTGA. CDR3 length: 15 amino acids. CDR3 bases: TGTGCCAGCAGCCGGGACGGGAGGAACACCGGGGAGCTGTTTTTT. The encoded protein is CASSRDGRNTGELFF.

As regards this clone: The germline gene is not matched at one end of the junction; a read error may be the cause. The V gene is TRBV4-3, the J gene TRBJ2-2; D may be TRBD2 (7 bases). Germline V gene sequence: CDR1 LGHNA, CDR2 YSLEER. This CDR3 has 16 residues. CDR3 nucleotides: TGCGCCAGCAGCCAGGTAGCGGGTCGGGACACCGGGAAGCTGTTTTTT. Amino acids: CASSQVAGRDTGKLFF.

The J gene is TRBJ2-1, the V gene TRBV12-3 or TRBV12-4; D is ambiguous. V was cut by 4 bases and J by 10 bases, with 11 bases left in between. CDR3 size: 12 residues. The CDR3 DNA is TGTGCCAGCAGTTATAGAGGAAGAGAGCAGTTCTTC. Its translation: CASSYRGREQFF.

This sequence joins TRBV7-3 and TRBJ2-1; maybe TRBD1 (6 bases). This CDR3 comprises 14 residues. Germline-derived CDR1 and CDR2 are SGHTA and FQGTGA. Trimming removed 5 bases from V and 10 bases from J, with 18 bases in between. The CDR3 sequence: CASSQNYRTAEQFF. CDR3 in DNA: TGTGCCAGCAGCCAAAACTACCGGACAGCAGAGCAGTTCTTC.

Written as DNA, the CDR3 is TGTGCCAGCAGCTTGGAACTAGCGGAGTACGAGCAGTACTTC. Protein product: CASSLELAEYEQYF. The chain links TRBV5-6 to TRBJ2-7, with 8 bases aligning to TRBD2. This CDR3 has 14 amino acids. Looked up from germline, CDR1 is SGHDT and CDR2 is YYEEEE. The V segment lost 0 bases and the J segment 4 bases; nucleotides outside the gene matches: 3.

This chain connects TRBV5-4 to TRBJ2-3; perhaps TRBD1 as D (5 bases). V lost 5 bases and J lost 2, with 12 bases in between. In germline, CDR1 is SGHNT, CDR2 YYREEE (reference sequence). The CDR3 totals 14 residues. CDR3 loop: CASRPDRVTDTQYF. In DNA, the CDR3 is TGTGCCAGCAGACCAGACAGAGTCACAGATACGCAGTATTTT.

The genes are TRBV7-9 and TRBJ2-3, with 12 bases lining up with TRBD2. The V segment lost 6 bases and the J segment 5 bases; nucleotides outside the gene matches: 9. This CDR3 spans 16 amino acids. CDR1 is SEHNR and CDR2 is FQNEAQ in the germline V gene (reference sequence). CDR3 nucleotide sequence: TGTGCCAGCAGTGTCGGACTAGCGGGATTTCGAGATACGCAGTATTTT. It encodes CASSVGLAGFRDTQYF.

The rearrangement links TRBV2 to TRBJ2-1, with a tentative D call TRBD2 (6 bases). This CDR3 comprises 15 residues. The V and J ends lost 6 bases and 9 bases respectively, with 21 bases between them. Per germline, CDR1 SNHLY and CDR2 FYNNEI. CDR3 amino acids: CASRADLWGDREQFF. The CDR3 nucleotides are TGTGCCAGCAGGGCGGATCTATGGGGGGACCGTGAGCAGTTCTTC.

Only one count was recorded for this clone. The chain employs TRBV4-2 and TRBJ1-1; no firm D call. Between the trimmed V and J ends, which lost 0 bases and 1 base, there was a span of 6 bases. CDR1 LGHNA and CDR2 YNFKEQ come from the germline V gene. This CDR3 region has 14 residues. The CDR3 region is CASSQDGQNTEAFF. Written as DNA, the CDR3 is TGTGCCAGCAGCCAAGATGGCCAGAACACTGAAGCTTTCTTT.

The CDR3 bases are TGCGCCAGCAGCCTGGACAAATACAATGAGCAGTTCTTC. This sequence encodes CASSLDKYNEQFF. V is TRBV5-1 and J is TRBJ2-1, with a weak D call TRBD1 (5 bases). CDR1 is SGHRS and CDR2 is YFSETQ in the germline V gene. The CDR3 has 13 amino acids. V was trimmed by 4 bases and J by 4 bases, leaving 9 bases between them.

This clone turned up a few times. The genes are TRBV21-1 and TRBJ2-7; TRBD2, the table's D call, lacks a check against the DNA. TRBV21-1 is deemed a pseudogene. The CDR3 extends over 16 amino acids. The DNA for the CDR3 is TGTGCCAGCAGCAAAAAAGACTCCGAAGGTCGTCACGAGCAGTACTTC. It yields the protein CASSKKDSEGRHEQYF.

The gene calls are TRBV5-4 and TRBJ2-7, with 7 bases lining up with TRBD2. Germline values: CDR1 SGHNT, CDR2 YYREEE (reference sequence). Trimming at V came to 0 bases and at J to 5 bases, leaving 14 bases not matched to a gene. The CDR3 loop spans 17 amino acids. The CDR3 region has the DNA TGTGCCAGCAGCTTGGGCCGTGGTGGCGGCCGGGGGGACGAGCAGTACTTC. Residues: CASSLGRGGGRGDEQYF.

The chain combines TRBV7-8 with TRBJ2-7, with a tentative D call TRBD1 (6 bases). Trimming took 1 base from V and 3 from J, leaving 10 bases between them. CDR3 size: 14 residues. CDR1 and CDR2 from the germline V gene are SGHVS and FQNEAQ. The CDR3 region has the DNA TGTGCCAGCAGCTTAGGGGGGCGGTTCTACGAGCAGTACTTC. As protein: CASSLGGRFYEQYF.

This clone was seen more than once but under ten times. This chain joins TRBV7-9 and TRBJ2-5; D not resolved. Germline CDR1 and CDR2: SEHNR and FQNEAQ (reference sequence). V was shortened by 5 bases and J by 6 bases, with 13 bases between the two germline ends. The CDR3 has 13 residues. This chain's CDR3 is CASSPALGKTQYF. CDR3 in DNA: TGTGCCAGCAGCCCTGCACTGGGCAAGACCCAGTACTTC.

This clone has just one count. The chain joins TRBV18 to TRBJ1-6; TRBD1 agrees at 7 bases. Trimming took 3 bases from V and 10 from J; bases not matched to a gene: 3. The CDR3 is 13 residues long. Looked up from germline, CDR1 is KGHSH and CDR2 is LQKENI. The CDR3 reads CASSPGTESPLHF. DNA for the CDR3: TGTGCCAGCTCACCCGGGACAGAGTCACCCCTCCACTTT.

The chain joins TRBV30 to TRBJ2-3; 7 nucleotides align to TRBD2. Germline V gene sequence: CDR1 GTSNPN, CDR2 SVGIG (reference sequence). With 4 bases clipped from V and 0 bases from J, the junction kept 4 bases outside the gene matches. CDR3 length: 14 amino acids. The CDR3 nucleotides read TGTGCCTGGACTAGCGGAGTTAGCACAGATACGCAGTATTTT. It is translated as CAWTSGVSTDTQYF.

The chain combines TRBV9 with TRBJ2-2, with TRBD1 matching over 9 bases. CDR1 is SGDLS, CDR2 YYNGEE, per germline. The CDR3 contains 16 residues. The V gene end was trimmed by 4 bases and the J gene end by 2 bases; junction bases not matched to a gene: 6. CDR3 DNA sequence: TGTGCCAGCAGCAAACAGGGGGCGCTCAACACCGGGGAGCTGTTTTTT. It specifies CASSKQGALNTGELFF.

This clone was seen more than once but under ten times. The rearrangement joins TRBV7-6 to TRBJ2-1; 10 bases are a match to TRBD2. Trimming removed 5 bases from V and 4 bases from J; junction bases left unmatched: 5. The CDR3 totals 15 residues. Per the germline V gene, CDR1 is SGHVS and CDR2 is FNYEAQ. The DNA of the CDR3 is TGTGCCAGCAGCCCGACTAGCGGGCTATACAATGAGCAGTTCTTC. Amino acid sequence: CASSPTSGLYNEQFF.

This sequence joins TRBV28 and TRBJ2-1; D gene uncertain. Germline CDR1 MDHEN, CDR2 SYDVKM. V lost 8 bases and J lost 5, with 13 bases in between. This CDR3 comprises 13 residues. CDR3 DNA: TGTGCCAGCGATGACTGGATCAACAATGAGCAGTTCTTC. Translated: CASDDWINNEQFF.